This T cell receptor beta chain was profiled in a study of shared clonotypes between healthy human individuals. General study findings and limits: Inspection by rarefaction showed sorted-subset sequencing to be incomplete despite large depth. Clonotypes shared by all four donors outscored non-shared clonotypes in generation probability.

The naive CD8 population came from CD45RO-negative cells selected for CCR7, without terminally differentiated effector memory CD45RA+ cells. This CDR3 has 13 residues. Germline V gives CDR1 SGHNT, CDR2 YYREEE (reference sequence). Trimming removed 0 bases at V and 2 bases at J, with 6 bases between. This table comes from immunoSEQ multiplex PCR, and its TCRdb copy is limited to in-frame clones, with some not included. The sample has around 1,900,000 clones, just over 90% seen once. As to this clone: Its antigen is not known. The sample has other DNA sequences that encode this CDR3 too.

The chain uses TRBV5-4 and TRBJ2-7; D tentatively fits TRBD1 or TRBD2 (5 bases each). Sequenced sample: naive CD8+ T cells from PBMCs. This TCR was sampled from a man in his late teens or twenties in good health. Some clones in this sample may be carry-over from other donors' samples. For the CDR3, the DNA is TGTGCCAGCAGCTTGGGGGGGACCTACGAGCAGTACTTC. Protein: CASSLGGTYEQYF.